Following are 22 T cell receptor beta chains from one sample sequenced in a study of blood T cell repertoires in COVID-19. Sequencing was performed with immunoSEQ multiplex PCR; in TCRdb, only in-frame clones are kept and a portion is missing. Of roughly 4,000 clones in the sample, 70% to 85% are singletons; the top ten hold around 39%. Specimen: peripheral blood. Receptors were obtained from a human donor with active or convalescent COVID-19. The donor label of this sample is uncertain.

The chain links TRBV24-1 to TRBJ2-3; possibly TRBD2 for D (7 bases). The CDR3 runs 16 residues. V was pared by 7 bases and J by 1 base, with 17 bases between. Germline V gene lookup returns CDR1 KGHDR and CDR2 SFDVKD. CDR3 residues: CATSLSAGAGTDTQYF. The CDR3 DNA follows: TGTGCCACCAGCCTATCCGCGGGGGCGGGCACAGATACGCAGTATTTT.

This clone was counted a few times. V gene TRBV27 combines with J gene TRBJ2-7; 13 nucleotides align to TRBD2. Germline V gives CDR1 MNHEY, CDR2 SMNVEV (reference sequence). The CDR3 consists of 13 residues. After removal of 7 bases from V and 4 bases from J, the junction contained 1 base not matched to a gene. In DNA form, the CDR3 reads TGTGCCAGCAAGGGACTAGCGGGATACGAGCAGTACTTC. It encodes CASKGLAGYEQYF.

This rearrangement joins TRBV14 to TRBJ1-2; D is possibly TRBD1 (5 bases). Trimming stripped 0 bases from V and 6 bases from J, with 8 bases between. The CDR3 totals 13 residues. Germline V CDR1 and CDR2: SGHDN, FVKESK. The CDR3 sequence is CASSQEKGHGYTF. The CDR3 DNA is TGTGCCAGCAGCCAAGAAAAGGGGCATGGCTACACCTTC.

The CDR3 bases are TGTGCCAGCAGTGAACCGGGGAGGAGCACCGGGGAGCTGTTTTTT. It translates to CASSEPGRSTGELFF. The chain has TRBV6-1 and TRBJ2-2; D perhaps matches TRBD2 (6 bases). Germline V gene sequence: CDR1 MNHNS, CDR2 SASEGT. The germline V and J ends were trimmed by 2 bases and 4 bases, with 11 bases remaining between them. This CDR3 is 15 amino acids long.

This chain uses TRBV5-4 with TRBJ1-2; 10 bases agree with TRBD1. CDR1 is SGHNT, CDR2 YYREEE, per germline (reference sequence). The CDR3 spans 15 residues. The V gene end was trimmed by 0 bases and the J gene end by 6 bases; junction bases not matched to a gene: 5. DNA for the CDR3: TGTGCCAGCAGCTTGGGGGGACAGGGGAGGCATGGCTACACCTTC. Amino acid sequence: CASSLGGQGRHGYTF.

As concerns this clone: Other DNA sequences from this sample encode an identical CDR3 as well. This chain connects TRBV19 to TRBJ2-7; TRBD1 agrees at 7 bases. After removal of 8 bases from V and 2 bases from J, the junction contained 0 bases not matched to a gene. Germline V CDR1 and CDR2: LNHDA, SQIVND (reference sequence). The CDR3 spans 11 residues. The CDR3 reads CASQGAYEQYF. In nucleotides, the CDR3 is TGTGCCAGTCAGGGGGCCTACGAGCAGTACTTC.

This sequence joins TRBV6-5 and TRBJ2-7; a weak D match, TRBD1 (6 bases). Germline CDR1 is MNHEY and CDR2 is SVGAGI. The CDR3 is 13 residues long. V lost 10 bases and J lost 4, with 17 bases in between. CDR3 loop: CATPSGAGYEQYF. The CDR3 coding sequence is TGTGCCACACCTTCAGGGGCCGGATACGAGCAGTACTTC.

The J gene is TRBJ2-7, the V gene TRBV24-1; possible D gene TRBD1, 6 bases. Trimming pared 4 bases from V and 6 bases from J, leaving 9 bases between. In germline, CDR1 is KGHDR, CDR2 SFDVKD. CDR3 size: 12 residues. This chain's CDR3 is CATSEGRGEQYF. The CDR3 DNA follows: TGTGCCACCAGTGAGGGCAGGGGCGAGCAGTACTTC.

V usage is TRBV7-2 and J usage is TRBJ2-3; D may be TRBD1 (6 bases). The germline gives CDR1 SGHTA, CDR2 FQGNSA. The CDR3 contains 14 residues. V dropped 5 bases and J dropped 3 bases, with 12 bases sitting between them. CDR3 loop: CASSPRQVTDTQYF. The CDR3 coding sequence is TGTGCCAGCAGCCCTCGACAGGTAACAGATACGCAGTATTTT.

The rearrangement links TRBV5-1 to TRBJ2-7; 10 bases match TRBD2. The V segment lost 4 bases and the J segment 1 base; nucleotides outside the gene matches: 8. The CDR3 is 16 residues long. Germline V gene sequence: CDR1 SGHRS, CDR2 YFSETQ. The CDR3 coding sequence is TGCGCCAGCAGCCGGACTAGCGGTACCTCTTCCTACGAGCAGTACTTC. Amino acids: CASSRTSGTSSYEQYF. The full variable domain, in which reference TRBV5-1 and TRBJ2-7 provide the parts outside the CDR3, is KAGVTQTPRYLIKTRGQQVTLSCSPISGHRSVSWYQQTPGQGLQFLFEYFSETQRNKGNFPGRFSGRQFSNSRSEMNVSTLELGDSALYLCASSRTSGTSSYEQYFGPGTRLTVT.

The chain has TRBV24-1 and TRBJ2-7; D is perhaps TRBD1 (5 bases). V was cut by 4 bases and J by 5 bases, with 17 bases left in between. The CDR3 totals 15 residues. The V gene's germline CDR1 is KGHDR and CDR2 SFDVKD. The CDR3, as DNA: TGTGCCACCAGTGACCGCAAGGGGCCCTGGGACGAGCAGTACTTC. This gives the protein CATSDRKGPWDEQYF.

The sample holds one count of this clone. The J gene is TRBJ2-7, the V gene TRBV19; 10 nucleotides line up with TRBD2. CDR3 length equals 13 residues. V lost 8 bases to trimming and J lost 6 bases; unmatched junction nucleotides: 7. Germline CDR1 and CDR2: LNHDA and SQIVND (reference sequence). In nucleotides, the CDR3 is TGTGCCAGTTCCTCTAGCGGGAGTTCCGAGCAGTACTTC. Amino acids: CASSSSGSSEQYF.

The chain couples TRBV9 to TRBJ1-1; weak D call: TRBD1 (6 bases). The length of the CDR3 is 14 residues. Germline CDR1 SGDLS, CDR2 YYNGEE. Trimming stripped 4 bases from V and 2 bases from J, with 12 bases between. The CDR3 DNA sequence: TGTGCCAGCAGCCCCCGAGGGGGTAACACTGAAGCTTTCTTT. Encoded protein: CASSPRGGNTEAFF. Combining the CDR3 with reference TRBV9 and TRBJ1-1 gives the whole variable domain DSGVTQTPKHLITATGQRVTLRCSPRSGDLSVYWYQQSLDQGLQFLIQYYNGEERAKGNILERFSAQQFPDLHSELNLSSLELGDSALYFCASSPRGGNTEAFFGQGTRLTVV.

The V gene is TRBV4-1, the J gene TRBJ1-2, with TRBD1 matching over 7 bases. This CDR3 is built from 16 residues. CDR1 and CDR2 from the germline V gene are MGHRA and YSYEKL. Unmatched junction bases numbered 7, after V lost 1 base and J lost 2 bases. The CDR3 DNA is TGCGCCAGCAGCCAAGGGGGAGGCAGGGGGAACTATGGCTACACCTTC. Translating it yields CASSQGGGRGNYGYTF.

The genes are TRBV24-1 and TRBJ2-7, with 10 bases aligning to TRBD1. The CDR3 contains 15 residues. J lost 7 bases, V lost 3 bases, and 8 bases had no gene match. Per germline, CDR1 KGHDR and CDR2 SFDVKD. The CDR3 spells CATSDPRDRGLEQYF. The CDR3, as DNA: TGTGCCACCAGTGATCCTCGGGACAGGGGACTGGAGCAGTACTTC.

The J gene is TRBJ1-4, the V gene TRBV2; 9 nucleotides agree with TRBD1. Trimming took 1 base from V and 5 from J; bases not matched to a gene: 5. The germline CDR1 and CDR2 sequences are SNHLY and FYNNEI. CDR3 length: 16 residues. The CDR3 region is CASSEDTGGANEKLFF. The CDR3 region has the DNA TGTGCCAGCAGTGAAGATACAGGGGGCGCGAATGAAAAACTGTTTTTT.

J is TRBJ1-2 and V is TRBV24-1; possible D gene TRBD1, 6 bases. V lost 2 bases and J lost 8, with 14 bases in between. The CDR3 is 14 residues long. CDR1 and CDR2 from the germline V gene are KGHDR and SFDVKD. CDR3 protein: CATSDYRAVEGYTF. The CDR3 coding sequence is TGTGCCACCAGTGATTACAGGGCGGTTGAGGGCTACACCTTC.

The chain has TRBV20-1 and TRBJ2-3; 9 nucleotides agree with TRBD2. This CDR3 is built from 13 residues. Germline CDR1 and CDR2: DFQATT and SNEGSKA (reference sequence). The trim removed 3 bases at V and 4 bases at J, leaving 2 bases unmatched. Here the CDR3 DNA reads TGCAGTGCTAGTAGCGGGAGTGCAGATACGCAGTATTTT. This codes for CSASSGSADTQYF.

V gene TRBV18 combines with J gene TRBJ2-3, with 8 bases that match TRBD1. The CDR3 runs to 15 residues. The ends lost 4 bases at V and 5 bases at J; junction bases unmatched: 8. Germline lookup yields CDR1 KGHSH and CDR2 LQKENI. DNA of the CDR3: TGTGCCAGCTCACTTACAGGGGGAGGAGGAGATACGCAGTATTTT. Amino acid sequence: CASSLTGGGGDTQYF.

This chain links TRBV7-2 with TRBJ2-1; D is ambiguous. Germline V lookup: CDR1 SGHTA, CDR2 FQGNSA. This CDR3 contains 12 residues. V lost 4 bases, J lost 7 bases, and 8 bases lay in between. Written as DNA, the CDR3 is TGTGCCAGCAGCTCAGCGAGAAATGAGCAGTTCTTC. Translation gives CASSSARNEQFF. Drawing the rest from reference TRBV7-2 and TRBJ2-1, the complete variable domain is GAGVSQSPSNKVTEKGKDVELRCDPISGHTALYWYRQSLGQGLEFLIYFQGNSAPDKSGLPSDRFSAERTGGSVSTLTIQRTQQEDSAVYLCASSSARNEQFFGPGTRLTVL.

The gene calls are TRBV3-1 (or the pseudogene TRBV3-2) and TRBJ1-3, with D uncertain. The germline V gene encodes CDR1 LGHDT and CDR2 YNNKEL (reference sequence). Trimming left V 1 base short and J 0 bases short, with 7 bases between. The CDR3 loop spans 15 amino acids. For the CDR3, the DNA is TGTGCCAGCAGCCAAGTCGGGAGCTCTGGAAACACCATATATTTT. Encoded protein: CASSQVGSSGNTIYF.

The chain combines TRBV19 with TRBJ2-1, with TRBD2 matching over 7 bases. The CDR3 totals 15 residues. The V gene's germline CDR1 is LNHDA and CDR2 SQIVND (reference sequence). The V and J ends lost 7 bases and 5 bases, in that order; junction bases with no gene match: 11. CDR3 nucleotides: TGTGCCAGTACTCCGGGGCGGGGGTTCGACAATGAGCAGTTCTTC. Residues: CASTPGRGFDNEQFF.